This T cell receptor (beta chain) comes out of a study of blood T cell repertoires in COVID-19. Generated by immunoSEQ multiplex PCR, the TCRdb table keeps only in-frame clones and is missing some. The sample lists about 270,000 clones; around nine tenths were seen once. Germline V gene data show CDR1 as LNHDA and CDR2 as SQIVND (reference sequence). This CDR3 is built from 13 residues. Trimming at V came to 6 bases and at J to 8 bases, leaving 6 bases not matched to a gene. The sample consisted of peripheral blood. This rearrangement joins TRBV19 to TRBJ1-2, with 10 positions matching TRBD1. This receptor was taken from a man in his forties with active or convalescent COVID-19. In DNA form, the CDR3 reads TGTGCCAGTAGAACTGGACAGGGGGGCGGCTACACCTTC. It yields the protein CASRTGQGGGYTF. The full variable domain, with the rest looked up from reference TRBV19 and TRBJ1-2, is DGGITQSPKYLFRKEGQNVTLSCEQNLNHDAMYWYRQDPGQGLRLIYYSQIVNDFQKGDIAEGYSVSREKKESFPLTVTSAQKNPTAFYLCASRTGQGGGYTFGSGTRLTVV.